A single sample gave rise to the 3 T cell receptor beta chains below, sequenced in a study of T cell responses to AZD1222 COVID-19 vaccine. The table came from immunoSEQ multiplex PCR; TCRdb's copy has only in-frame clones and leaves some out. In the table there are 85,000 to 120,000 clones, about nine tenths of which are singletons. The sample was peripheral blood, taken 28 days after the second AZD1222 dose. These receptors all stem from an adult who received the AZD1222 COVID-19 vaccine.

The J gene is TRBJ2-6, the V gene TRBV4-1, with 7 bases lining up with TRBD1. The CDR3 length is 19 residues. Germline V CDR1 and CDR2: MGHRA, YSYEKL. V was clipped by 2 bases and J by 0 bases; unmatched bases: 10. CDR3 bases: TGCGCCAGCAGCCAACGCACCGGGACAGTAAGCTCTGGGGCCAACGTCCTGACTTTC. Translation gives CASSQRTGTVSSGANVLTF.

V is TRBV9 and J is TRBJ1-4; D not certain. Germline CDR1 SGDLS, CDR2 YYNGEE. This CDR3 has 12 residues. V was pared by 5 bases and J by 11 bases, with 13 bases between. DNA for the CDR3: TGTGCCAGCAGGGACCAAAGCGGGAAACTGTTTTTT. This gives the protein CASRDQSGKLFF.

V usage is TRBV7-9 and J usage is TRBJ1-5; 10 nucleotides match TRBD1. Germline CDR1 reads SEHNR; CDR2 reads FQNEAQ (reference sequence). The V and J ends lost 4 bases and 5 bases, in that order; junction bases with no gene match: 5. The CDR3 is made up of 15 amino acids. The CDR3 nucleotides are TGTGCCAGCAGCTCGACCGGGACAGGGGATCAGCCCCAGCATTTT. Its protein product is CASSSTGTGDQPQHF.